Shown below are 23 T cell receptor beta chains from a single sample sequenced in a study of T cell changes during pregnancy in multiple sclerosis. Assay used: immunoSEQ multiplex PCR; TCRdb lists only in-frame clones, some missing. The sample comprises about 47,000 clones, 90% to 95% of which are singletons, and approximately 2% rests with the top ten. Specimen: peripheral blood, collected in the third trimester of pregnancy. These receptors all stem from a female donor with multiple sclerosis, enrolled in a pregnancy study.

The chain joins TRBV7-9 to TRBJ1-2, with 8 positions matching TRBD1. V was pared by 3 bases and J by 4 bases, with 10 bases of the junction left unmatched. This CDR3 is built from 16 residues. The germline gives CDR1 SEHNR, CDR2 FQNEAQ (reference sequence). The CDR3 DNA reads as TGTGCCAGCAGCTTTCAGGGGGCTGAGCGGGGCTATGGCTACACCTTC. Translating it yields CASSFQGAERGYGYTF.

The J gene is TRBJ2-1, the V gene TRBV19; 8 positions match TRBD1. This CDR3 is built from 14 residues. The V gene end was trimmed by 3 bases and the J gene end by 8 bases; junction bases not matched to a gene: 6. Germline lookup yields CDR1 LNHDA and CDR2 SQIVND (reference sequence). The CDR3 DNA is TGTGCCAGTAGTATTCGGACAGGGACCTATGAGCAGTTCTTC. It translates to CASSIRTGTYEQFF.

The V and J genes are TRBV2 and TRBJ2-1; tentatively, D is TRBD2 (6 bases). Germline CDR1 reads SNHLY; CDR2 reads FYNNEI. Trimming took off 7 bases at V and 6 bases at J, with 19 bases between the two ends. This CDR3 is 15 amino acids long. CDR3 in DNA: TGTGCCAGCACCGAAATATCGGGAGACGGCAATGAGCAGTTCTTC. This codes for CASTEISGDGNEQFF.

This sequence joins TRBV7-2 and TRBJ2-1, with a weak D call TRBD1 (5 bases). There are 17 residues in the CDR3. The V gene lost 1 base and the J gene lost 0 bases, with 13 bases spanning the gap. Germline V lookup: CDR1 SGHTA, CDR2 FQGNSA. In nucleotides, the CDR3 is TGTGCCAGCAGCTTAGAGGCAGGGTTAAGCTCCTACAATGAGCAGTTCTTC. It is translated as CASSLEAGLSSYNEQFF.

The J gene is TRBJ2-2, the V gene TRBV4-1; 7 bases line up with TRBD1. V lost 1 base to trimming and J lost 6 bases; unmatched junction nucleotides: 8. The CDR3 consists of 16 residues. Looked up from germline, CDR1 is MGHRA and CDR2 is YSYEKL. The CDR3 here is CASSQAPRTGAGELFF. The CDR3 region has the DNA TGCGCCAGCAGCCAAGCCCCCAGGACAGGTGCCGGGGAGCTGTTTTTT.

The rearrangement uses TRBV25-1 and TRBJ2-5; 8 nucleotides align to TRBD1. Losses at the gene ends were 7 bases for V and 4 bases for J; bases not matched to a gene: 11. CDR3 size: 15 residues. Germline CDR1 and CDR2: MGHDK and SYGVNS. DNA for the CDR3: TGTGCCAGCACCCCCCCTGACAGGGGCGCAGAGACCCAGTACTTC. Its translation: CASTPPDRGAETQYF.

The genes are TRBV5-4 and TRBJ1-1; D ambiguous. The ends were cut back, 4 bases at V and 6 bases at J, with 10 bases in the middle. The CDR3 has 12 residues. The germline CDR1 and CDR2 sequences are SGHNT and YYREEE (reference sequence). The CDR3 loop is CASSALPAEAFF. The CDR3 DNA reads TGTGCCAGCAGCGCGCTTCCCGCTGAAGCTTTCTTT.

The chain links TRBV29-1 to TRBJ2-2; D perhaps matches TRBD1 (6 bases). The CDR3 is made up of 15 amino acids. The V gene's germline CDR1 is SQVTM and CDR2 ANQGSEA. CDR3 coding DNA: TGCACTCATTGGGGGCAGGGTTATCTCGCCGGGGAGCTGTTTTTT. It translates to CTHWGQGYLAGELFF.

This clone was observed a single time. This chain joins TRBV7-2 and TRBJ2-5; TRBD2 matches 11 bases. The better agreement between TRBJ2-7 and the DNA end casts doubt on the J call. This CDR3 region has 15 residues. Looked up from germline, CDR1 is SGHTA and CDR2 is FQGNSA. The CDR3 sequence: CASSLTSGSGYEQYF. As DNA, the CDR3 is TGTGCCAGCAGCTTAACTAGCGGGAGTGGGTACGAGCAGTACTTC.

The chain couples TRBV6-1 to TRBJ2-7, with D possibly being TRBD1 (6 bases). The CDR3 length is 13 residues. The V end was cut by 6 bases, the J end by 1 base, with 10 bases between. CDR1 and CDR2 from the germline V gene are MNHNS and SASEGT. CDR3: CASRPTGSYEQYF. The CDR3 bases are TGTGCCAGCAGGCCCACAGGGTCCTACGAGCAGTACTTC.

This chain joins TRBV7-2 and TRBJ2-3; TRBD2 is a possible D gene (5 bases). Trimming removed 5 bases at V and 3 bases at J, with 12 bases between. There are 14 residues in the CDR3. Germline CDR1 SGHTA, CDR2 FQGNSA. The CDR3 protein is CASSPTRGTDTQYF. In DNA, the CDR3 is TGTGCCAGCAGCCCTACTAGAGGTACAGATACGCAGTATTTT.

This chain links TRBV7-3 with TRBJ1-1, with 7 bases aligning to TRBD1. Germline V gene sequence: CDR1 SGHTA, CDR2 FQGTGA. Trimming at V came to 2 bases and at J to 6 bases, leaving 3 bases not matched to a gene. CDR3 length: 13 amino acids. The DNA for the CDR3 is TGTGCCAGCAGCTTACAGGGGGTGTCTGAAGCTTTCTTT. Protein sequence: CASSLQGVSEAFF.

The chain joins TRBV27 to TRBJ1-5; 10 nucleotides line up with TRBD1. The CDR3 sequence is 15 residues long. Germline V gene sequence: CDR1 MNHEY, CDR2 SMNVEV (reference sequence). The J segment lost 5 bases and the V segment lost 4 bases, leaving 5 bases of the junction unmatched. The CDR3 protein is CASSWGTGVDQPQHF. CDR3 DNA sequence: TGTGCCAGCAGTTGGGGGACAGGGGTGGATCAGCCCCAGCATTTT.

The chain couples TRBV9 to TRBJ1-2; D perhaps matches TRBD1 (5 bases). Trimming cost V 0 bases and J 6 bases, with 18 bases left between them. Germline V gene lookup returns CDR1 SGDLS and CDR2 YYNGEE. The CDR3 spans 16 residues. CDR3 in amino acids: CASSVVAGTSNDGYTF. In DNA, the CDR3 is TGTGCCAGCAGCGTAGTGGCGGGGACTAGCAACGATGGCTACACCTTC.

The J gene is TRBJ1-2, the V gene TRBV27; no clear D. Trimming stripped 0 bases from V and 4 bases from J, with 9 bases between. The CDR3 sequence is 14 residues long. Germline CDR1 and CDR2: MNHEY and SMNVEV (reference sequence). CDR3 in amino acids: CASSLSQAPYGYTF. As DNA, the CDR3 is TGTGCCAGCAGTTTATCTCAGGCCCCCTATGGCTACACCTTC.

This rearrangement joins TRBV7-9 to TRBJ2-7, with 8 bases identical to TRBD2. V trimming: 3 bases; J trimming: 7 bases; junction bases outside the gene matches: 17. The CDR3 spans 17 residues. From germline, CDR1 is SEHNR and CDR2 FQNEAQ (reference sequence). In nucleotides, the CDR3 is TGTGCCAGCAGCTTGGGGGACTCTAGCGGGCTACTAGGTGAGCAGTACTTC. Protein product: CASSLGDSSGLLGEQYF.

The J gene is TRBJ2-7, the V gene TRBV5-1; D is unresolved. This CDR3 comprises 13 residues. With 1 base removed from V and 0 bases from J, the gap between germline ends came to 5 bases. Germline CDR1 reads SGHRS; CDR2 reads YFSETQ. The CDR3 nucleotides read TGCGCCAGCAGCTTGCCCAGCTCCTACGAGCAGTACTTC. Its protein product is CASSLPSSYEQYF.

The V call is TRBV5-1, the J call TRBJ2-7; 8 bases line up with TRBD2. The germline V gene encodes CDR1 SGHRS and CDR2 YFSETQ. With 1 base clipped from V and 7 bases from J, the junction kept 7 bases outside the gene matches. The CDR3 sequence is 14 residues long. CDR3 residues: CASSLYRGGNEQYF. DNA of the CDR3: TGCGCCAGCAGCTTGTACCGGGGGGGTAATGAGCAGTACTTC.

This chain connects TRBV19 to TRBJ1-3, with no clear D. The CDR3 is 16 residues long. Germline CDR1 is LNHDA and CDR2 is SQIVND (reference sequence). V lost 3 bases and J lost 1, with 13 bases in between. The CDR3 region has the DNA TGTGCCAGTAGTATTAGTCGTCGGAGATCTGGAAACACCATATATTTT. This encodes CASSISRRRSGNTIYF. The variable domain in full, completed from reference TRBV19 and TRBJ1-3, reads DGGITQSPKYLFRKEGQNVTLSCEQNLNHDAMYWYRQDPGQGLRLIYYSQIVNDFQKGDIAEGYSVSREKKESFPLTVTSAQKNPTAFYLCASSISRRRSGNTIYFGEGSWLTVV.

The chain uses TRBV9 and TRBJ2-7; 8 bases map to TRBD2. The germline CDR1 and CDR2 sequences are SGDLS and YYNGEE. This CDR3 region has 15 residues. J lost 1 base, V lost 3 bases, and 6 bases had no gene match. The CDR3 DNA is TGTGCCAGCAGCGCGACAGCGGGAGTATCCTACGAGCAGTACTTC. Encoded protein: CASSATAGVSYEQYF.

The chain recombines TRBV7-9 with TRBJ2-1; tentatively, D is TRBD1 (5 bases). The CDR3 runs 13 residues. Germline lookup yields CDR1 SEHNR and CDR2 FQNEAQ (reference sequence). V was clipped by 3 bases and J by 4 bases, with 7 bases between them. CDR3 sequence: CASSFREYNEQFF. DNA for the CDR3: TGTGCCAGCAGCTTCAGGGAATACAATGAGCAGTTCTTC.

The V gene is TRBV15, the J gene TRBJ2-3; TRBD1 matches at 9 bases. V dropped 0 bases and J dropped 3; count of bases not matched to a gene: 4. CDR3 length: 16 amino acids. From germline, CDR1 is LNHNV and CDR2 YYDKDF (reference sequence). The CDR3 DNA reads as TGTGCCACCAGCAGAGATCTGGGGACAGGGACAGATACGCAGTATTTT. It is translated as CATSRDLGTGTDTQYF.

The rearrangement links TRBV5-3 to TRBJ1-4; TRBD1 matches 8 bases. TRBV5-3 is placed among ORFs of uncertain function. The trim removed 4 bases at V and 7 bases at J, leaving 9 bases unmatched. CDR3 length equals 15 residues. DNA for the CDR3: TGTGCCAGAAGCACCCCCCAGGGGGCAGGTGAAAAACTGTTTTTT. Translated: CARSTPQGAGEKLFF.